This T cell receptor beta chain was sequenced in a study of resident and recirculating memory T cells in vitiligo. Study-level background: Each patient gave two lesional and two nonlesional epidermal shave biopsies, plus PBMCs. Genomic DNA was extracted from whole homogenized samples, with no cell sorting.

Here immunoSEQ multiplex PCR was the method, and the copy in TCRdb shows in-frame clones only, minus some. The data show some 70,000 clones, with just over 90% seen just once and 4% to 5.5% held by the top ten. With respect to this clone: Its target is unknown.

Findings of the study overall: Different lesions suggested infiltration by different T cell clones. Vitiligo lesions lacked a unique dominant clone, and clonality varied.

The receptor's source is a male donor with vitiligo. Sequencing was carried out using blood.

The chain's CDR3 is CASSQDRFGARGGYTF. The CDR3 nucleotides are TGTGCCAGCAGCCAGGACAGGTTTGGGGCAAGAGGGGGCTACACCTTC. This chain uses TRBV7-2 with TRBJ1-2; 7 bases line up with TRBD1. V shed 5 bases, J shed 8 bases, and the junction held 17 bases outside the gene matches. Germline V gene data show CDR1 as SGHTA and CDR2 as FQGNSA. The CDR3 consists of 16 residues. The full variable domain, in which reference TRBV7-2 and TRBJ1-2 provide the parts outside the CDR3, is GAGVSQSPSNKVTEKGKDVELRCDPISGHTALYWYRQSLGQGLEFLIYFQGNSAPDKSGLPSDRFSAERTGGSVSTLTIQRTQQEDSAVYLCASSQDRFGARGGYTFGSGTRLTVV.